This TCR beta chain stems from a study of neurological immune-mediated disorders. This clonotype was observed many times. MiXCR, applied by TCRdb to the 5' RACE reads, yields one record per CDR3 protein. The table has over 55,000 distinct CDR3 sequences, roughly 2.5% seen once. In germline, CDR1 is MNHNY, CDR2 SVGAGI (reference sequence). The CDR3 is made up of 15 amino acids. J gave up 5 bases and V 5 bases, and 10 bases lay outside the gene matches. The sample taken for sequencing was PBMCs. The clonotype comes from a man aged 45-65 years with multiple sclerosis. This chain connects TRBV6-6 to TRBJ1-1; 8 nucleotides agree with TRBD1. The CDR3 DNA follows: TGTGCCAGCAGTGACCCAGGGGGCTCAGGGACTGAAGCTTTCTTT. It is translated as CASSDPGGSGTEAFF.